There are many counts of the clone carrying this T cell receptor beta chain. One junction end does not reproduce the germline sequence, and a read error may be involved. The data belong to a study of T cells in Graves' hyperthyroidism and ophthalmopathy. Study-wide context: Any treatment followed the collection of peripheral blood at initial diagnosis.

Germline-derived CDR1 and CDR2 are MDHEN and SYDVKM. The CDR3 extends over 15 amino acids. What was amplified from RNA transcripts were TCR beta CDR3 regions. In the first-round RT-PCR of the TCR CDR3, the HTBI primer set was used. TCRdb processed the multiplex PCR reads anew with MiXCR; each CDR3 protein has one entry. The table records fewer than 300,000 distinct CDR3 sequences, about 25% of them present only once. Newly diagnosed patients aged 18 to 65 had hyperthyroidism of under 2 months' duration. The blood sample predates any ophthalmopathy symptoms, coming from first hyperthyroidism diagnosis. Extraction of PBMCs used under 13 ml of fresh peripheral blood.

The source material was blood. This sequence was found in a man aged 40-50 years with Graves' hyperthyroidism that later progressed to Graves' ophthalmopathy. The chain couples TRBV28 to TRBJ2-2; a possible D gene is TRBD2 (5 bases). This chain's CDR3 is CASSLAPPRTGELFF. CDR3 DNA sequence: TGTGCCAGCAGCTTAGCGCCTCCGAGAACCGGAGAGCTGTTTTTT.